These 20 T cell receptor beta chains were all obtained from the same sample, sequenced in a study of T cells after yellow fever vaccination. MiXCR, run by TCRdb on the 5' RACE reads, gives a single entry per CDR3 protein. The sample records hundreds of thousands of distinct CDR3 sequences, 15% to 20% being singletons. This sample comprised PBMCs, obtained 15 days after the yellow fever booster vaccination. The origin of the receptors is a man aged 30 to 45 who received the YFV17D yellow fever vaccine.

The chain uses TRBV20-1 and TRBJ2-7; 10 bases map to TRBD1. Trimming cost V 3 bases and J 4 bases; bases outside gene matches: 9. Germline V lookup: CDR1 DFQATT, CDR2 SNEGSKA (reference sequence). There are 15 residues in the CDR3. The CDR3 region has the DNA TGCAGTGCTAGTCAAGCCGGGACAGGGGTATACGAGCAGTACTTC. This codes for CSASQAGTGVYEQYF.

CDR3 DNA: TGCAGCGTTTTGGGTGGAAGCTCTGGGGCCAACGTCCTGACTTTC. Translating it yields CSVLGGSSGANVLTF. The chain employs TRBV29-1 and TRBJ2-6; no clear D. This CDR3 has 15 amino acids. V was clipped by 5 bases and J by 0 bases, with 11 bases between them. Per germline, CDR1 SQVTM and CDR2 ANQGSEA. Complete variable domain (other parts from reference TRBV29-1 and TRBJ2-6): SAVISQKPSRDICQRGTSLTIQCQVDSQVTMMFWYRQQPGQSLTLIATANQGSEATYESGFVIDKFPISRPNLTFSTLTVSNMSPEDSSIYLCSVLGGSSGANVLTFGAGSRLTVL.

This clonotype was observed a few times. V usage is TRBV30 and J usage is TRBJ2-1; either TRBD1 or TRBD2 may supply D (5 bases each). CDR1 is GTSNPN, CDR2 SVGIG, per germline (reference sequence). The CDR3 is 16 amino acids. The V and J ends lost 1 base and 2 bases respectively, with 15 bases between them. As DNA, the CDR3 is TGTGCCTGGAGTGACCCGACGGGGACGCCCTACAATGAGCAGTTCTTC. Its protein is CAWSDPTGTPYNEQFF.

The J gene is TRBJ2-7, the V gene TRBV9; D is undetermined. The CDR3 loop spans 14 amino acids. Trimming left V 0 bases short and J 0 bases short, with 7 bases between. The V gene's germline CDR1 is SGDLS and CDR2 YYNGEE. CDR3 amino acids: CASSVGSSSYEQYF. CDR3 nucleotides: TGTGCCAGCAGCGTAGGGTCGAGCTCCTACGAGCAGTACTTC.

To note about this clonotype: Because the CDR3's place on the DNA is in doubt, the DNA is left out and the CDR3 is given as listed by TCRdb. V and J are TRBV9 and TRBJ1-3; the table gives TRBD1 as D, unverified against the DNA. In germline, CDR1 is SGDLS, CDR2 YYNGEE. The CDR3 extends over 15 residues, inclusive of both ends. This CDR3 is CASSVGWAVGNTTYF.

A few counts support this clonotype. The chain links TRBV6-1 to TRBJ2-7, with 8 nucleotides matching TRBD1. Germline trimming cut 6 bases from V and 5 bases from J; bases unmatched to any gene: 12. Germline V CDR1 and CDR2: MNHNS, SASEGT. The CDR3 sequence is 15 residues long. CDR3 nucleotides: TGTGCCAGCAGACTATCTCGGACAGGGACAAACGAGCAGTACTTC. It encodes CASRLSRTGTNEQYF.

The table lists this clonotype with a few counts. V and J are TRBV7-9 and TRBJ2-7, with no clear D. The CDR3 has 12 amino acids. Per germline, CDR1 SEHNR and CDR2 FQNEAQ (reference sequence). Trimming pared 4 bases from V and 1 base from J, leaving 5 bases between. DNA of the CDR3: TGTGCCAGCAGCTCGTGGTCCTACGAGCAGTACTTC. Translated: CASSSWSYEQYF.

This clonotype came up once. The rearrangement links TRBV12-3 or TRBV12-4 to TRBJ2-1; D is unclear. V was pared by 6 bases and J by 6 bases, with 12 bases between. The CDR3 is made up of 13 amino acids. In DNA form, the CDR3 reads TGTGCCAGCAGCCCCGGTCGGTCCAATGAGCAGTTCTTC. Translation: CASSPGRSNEQFF.

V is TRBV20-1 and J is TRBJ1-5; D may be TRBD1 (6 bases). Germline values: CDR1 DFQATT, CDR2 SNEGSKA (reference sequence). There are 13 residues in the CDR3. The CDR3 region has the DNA TGCAGCCAGGGGAGAGGGAGCAATCAGCCCCAGCATTTT. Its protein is CSQGRGSNQPQHF.

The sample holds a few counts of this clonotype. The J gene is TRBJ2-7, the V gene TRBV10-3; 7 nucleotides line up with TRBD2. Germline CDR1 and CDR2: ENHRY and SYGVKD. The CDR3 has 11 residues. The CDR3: CAHGLDHEQYF. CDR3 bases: TGTGCGCACGGACTAGACCACGAGCAGTACTTC.

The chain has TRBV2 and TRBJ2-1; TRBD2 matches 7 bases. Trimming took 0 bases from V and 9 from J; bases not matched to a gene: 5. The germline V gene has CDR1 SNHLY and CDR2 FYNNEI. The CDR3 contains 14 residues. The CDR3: CASSEAGGLFEQFF. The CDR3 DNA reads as TGTGCCAGCAGTGAAGCGGGAGGGTTATTTGAGCAGTTCTTC.

CDR3 loop: CSGGTQYEQYF. CDR3 in DNA: TGCAGCGGCGGGACCCAATACGAGCAGTACTTC. The chain carries TRBV29-1 and TRBJ2-7; D possibly corresponds to TRBD2 (6 bases). The CDR3 spans 11 residues. Germline V CDR1 and CDR2: SQVTM, ANQGSEA. V dropped 7 bases and J dropped 4 bases, with 11 bases sitting between them.

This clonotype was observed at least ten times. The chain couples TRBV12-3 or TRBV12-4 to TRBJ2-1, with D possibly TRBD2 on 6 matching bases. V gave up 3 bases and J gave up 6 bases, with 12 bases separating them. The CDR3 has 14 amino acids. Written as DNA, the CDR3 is TGTGCCAGCAGTTTTTTGGACTACGCCAATGAGCAGTTCTTC. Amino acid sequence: CASSFLDYANEQFF.

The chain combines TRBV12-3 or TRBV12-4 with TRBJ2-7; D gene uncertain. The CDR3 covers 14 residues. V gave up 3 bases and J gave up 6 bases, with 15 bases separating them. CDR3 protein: CASSFSDLLREQYF. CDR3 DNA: TGTGCCAGCAGTTTTTCCGACTTACTACGCGAGCAGTACTTC.

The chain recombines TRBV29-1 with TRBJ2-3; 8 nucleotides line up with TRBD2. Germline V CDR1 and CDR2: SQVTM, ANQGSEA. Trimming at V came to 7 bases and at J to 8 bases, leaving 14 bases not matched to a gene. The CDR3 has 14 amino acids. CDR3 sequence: CSGVGGGQSATQYF. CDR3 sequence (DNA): TGCAGCGGCGTCGGGGGGGGTCAGTCCGCTACGCAGTATTTT.

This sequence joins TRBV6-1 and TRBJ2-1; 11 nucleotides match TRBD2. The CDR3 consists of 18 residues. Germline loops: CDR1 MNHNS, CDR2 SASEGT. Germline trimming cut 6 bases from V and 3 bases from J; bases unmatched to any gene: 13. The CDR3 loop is CASRSGASGRKRYNEQFF. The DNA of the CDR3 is TGTGCCAGCAGGTCCGGGGCTAGCGGGAGGAAACGCTACAATGAGCAGTTCTTC.

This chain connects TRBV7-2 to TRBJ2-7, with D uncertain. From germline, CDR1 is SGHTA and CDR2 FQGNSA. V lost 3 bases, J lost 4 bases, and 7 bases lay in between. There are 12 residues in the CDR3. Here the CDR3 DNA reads TGTGCCAGCAGCTTTGTGCGTTACGAGCAGTACTTC. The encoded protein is CASSFVRYEQYF.

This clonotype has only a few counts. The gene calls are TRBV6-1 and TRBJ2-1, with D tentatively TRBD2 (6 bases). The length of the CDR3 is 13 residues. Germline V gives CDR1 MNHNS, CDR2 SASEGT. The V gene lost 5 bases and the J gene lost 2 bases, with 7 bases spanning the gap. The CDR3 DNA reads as TGTGCCAGCAGTAAGCGGGCCTACAATGAGCAGTTCTTC. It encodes CASSKRAYNEQFF.

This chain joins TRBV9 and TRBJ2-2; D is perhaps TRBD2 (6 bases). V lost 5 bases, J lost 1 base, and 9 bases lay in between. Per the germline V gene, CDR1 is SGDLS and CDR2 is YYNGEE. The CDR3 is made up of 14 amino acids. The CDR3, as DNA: TGTGCCAGCAGGTCGGGGGAGAACACCGGGGAGCTGTTTTTT. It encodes CASRSGENTGELFF.

CDR3 loop: CASSKGLAGGPGELFF. DNA of the CDR3: TGTGCCAGCAGCAAAGGCCTAGCGGGAGGTCCCGGGGAGCTGTTTTTT. The V gene is TRBV9, the J gene TRBJ2-2; 11 bases fit TRBD2. The CDR3 contains 16 residues. After removal of 4 bases from V and 6 bases from J, the junction contained 8 bases not matched to a gene. CDR1 is SGDLS and CDR2 is YYNGEE in the germline V gene. Full variable domain (outside the CDR3, taken from reference TRBV9 and TRBJ2-2): DSGVTQTPKHLITATGQRVTLRCSPRSGDLSVYWYQQSLDQGLQFLIQYYNGEERAKGNILERFSAQQFPDLHSELNLSSLELGDSALYFCASSKGLAGGPGELFFGEGSRLTVL.